This is a list of T cell receptor beta chains from one sample in a study of CD8+ T cells in alopecia areata. The data were produced by immunoSEQ multiplex PCR, yet TCRdb's version contains in-frame clones alone and is incomplete. The table includes over 90,000 clones, 55% detected once. Sequencing was performed on CD4+ T cells sorted from blood. Every receptor here comes from a human donor in good health. The CDR3 runs from the conserved cysteine through the conserved F or W. D genes are given only for firm matches. Clone size, where shown, is once, few, many, or a class for clones that have expanded.

j_call: TRBJ2-3; v_call: TRBV2; clone_size: -; d_call: -; cdr3_nt: TGTGCCAGCAGCGCACTGGGATCTTACACAGATACGCAGTATTTT; cdr3_aa: CASSALGSYTDTQYF
j_call: TRBJ1-1; v_call: TRBV29-1; clone_size: few; d_call: -; cdr3_nt: TGCAGCGTTCCGACCAGAGGAAGAACTGAAGCTTTCTTT; cdr3_aa: CSVPTRGRTEAFF
j_call: TRBJ2-1; v_call: TRBV15; clone_size: -; d_call: TRBD1; cdr3_nt: TGTGCCACCAGCAGAGTCCGGGACAGGGGGTATGAGGGTGAGCAGTTCTTC; cdr3_aa: CATSRVRDRGYEGEQFF
j_call: TRBJ2-5; v_call: TRBV18; clone_size: few; d_call: TRBD2; cdr3_nt: TGTGCCAGCTCAAGGACTAGCGGGTTCCAAGAGACCCAGTACTTC; cdr3_aa: CASSRTSGFQETQYF
j_call: TRBJ1-6; v_call: TRBV30; clone_size: -; d_call: -; cdr3_nt: TGTGCCTGGGCCCCGGGGTATAATTCACCCCTCCACTTT; cdr3_aa: CAWAPGYNSPLHF
j_call: TRBJ2-5; v_call: TRBV2; clone_size: -; d_call: -; cdr3_nt: TGTGCCAGCAGGGCTGTGGAGACCCAGTACTTC; cdr3_aa: CASRAVETQYF
j_call: TRBJ2-7; v_call: TRBV13; clone_size: -; d_call: -; cdr3_nt: TGTGCCAGCAGCTCCTCACAGGGAGAGCAGTACTTC; cdr3_aa: CASSSSQGEQYF
j_call: TRBJ2-1; v_call: TRBV29-1; clone_size: -; d_call: TRBD2; cdr3_nt: TGCAGCGCCAGCCAGACTAGCAGCTACAATGAGCAGTTCTTC; cdr3_aa: CSASQTSSYNEQFF
j_call: TRBJ2-1; v_call: TRBV14; clone_size: many; d_call: -; cdr3_nt: TGTGCCAGCAGCCAAGGACTCGGGGGAGGAACAAACAATGAGCAGTTCTTC; cdr3_aa: CASSQGLGGGTNNEQFF
j_call: TRBJ2-4; v_call: TRBV5-8; clone_size: -; d_call: -; cdr3_nt: TGTGCCAGCAGCGGGTGGCCCAAAAACATTCAGTACTTC; cdr3_aa: CASSGWPKNIQYF
j_call: TRBJ2-2; v_call: TRBV27; clone_size: -; d_call: TRBD1; cdr3_nt: TGTGCTAGCAGTCCGTCAGGGGACAGATCCACCGGGGAGCTGTTTTTT; cdr3_aa: CASSPSGDRSTGELFF
j_call: TRBJ1-5; v_call: TRBV19; clone_size: once; d_call: TRBD1; cdr3_nt: TGTGCCAGTAGTCACATTGGGACAGGGCGTATTAGGCCCCAGCATTTT; cdr3_aa: CASSHIGTGRIRPQHF
j_call: TRBJ1-1; v_call: TRBV6-5; clone_size: -; d_call: -; cdr3_nt: TGTGCCAGCAGCCCTCTGCGTTCTGGCACTGAAGCTTTCTTT; cdr3_aa: CASSPLRSGTEAFF
j_call: TRBJ2-5; v_call: TRBV11-2; clone_size: -; d_call: TRBD2; cdr3_nt: TGTGCCAGCAGCTTGGATGATTGGACTAGCGGGGGGAAGACCCAGTACTTC; cdr3_aa: CASSLDDWTSGGKTQYF
j_call: TRBJ2-7; v_call: TRBV2; clone_size: -; d_call: TRBD1; cdr3_nt: TGTGCCAGCAGTCCGCGGACAGGGGACTACGAGCAGTACTTC; cdr3_aa: CASSPRTGDYEQYF
j_call: TRBJ2-2; v_call: TRBV5-1; clone_size: -; d_call: TRBD2; cdr3_nt: TGCGCCAGCAGCTTGGTAGCGGGGGGGCCGTGGACCGGGGAGCTGTTTTTT; cdr3_aa: CASSLVAGGPWTGELFF
j_call: TRBJ2-3; v_call: TRBV2; clone_size: -; d_call: -; cdr3_nt: TGTGCCAGCAGTGCCGGTTCGGCTAGGCAGTATTTT; cdr3_aa: CASSAGSARQYF
j_call: TRBJ2-7; v_call: TRBV5-4; clone_size: -; d_call: -; cdr3_nt: TGTGCCAGCAGCTTGGCGCTGGGAGGCTACGAGCAGTACTTC; cdr3_aa: CASSLALGGYEQYF
j_call: TRBJ2-5; v_call: TRBV7-2; clone_size: -; d_call: -; cdr3_nt: TGTGCCAGCAGCTTAGGGGGCGCGGCCCAGTACTTC; cdr3_aa: CASSLGGAAQYF
j_call: TRBJ1-1; v_call: TRBV15; clone_size: -; d_call: -; cdr3_nt: TGTGCCACCAGCAGGAACAGGAACACTGAAGCTTTCTTT; cdr3_aa: CATSRNRNTEAFF
j_call: TRBJ2-3; v_call: TRBV7-8; clone_size: -; d_call: TRBD2; cdr3_nt: TGTGCCAGCAGCTCACGGTCACCGGGACTAGCGGCTTTTAGCACAGATACGCAGTATTTT; cdr3_aa: CASSSRSPGLAAFSTDTQYF
j_call: TRBJ1-3; v_call: TRBV23-1; clone_size: -; d_call: TRBD1; cdr3_nt: TGCGCCAGCAGTCAAAACGTACGGACAGGATCGAACCTAAACACCATATATTTT; cdr3_aa: CASSQNVRTGSNLNTIYF
j_call: TRBJ1-2; v_call: TRBV19; clone_size: -; d_call: TRBD1; cdr3_nt: TGTGCCAGTAGCCGCCCGGACAGGGGGCATGGCTACACCTTC; cdr3_aa: CASSRPDRGHGYTF
j_call: TRBJ1-5; v_call: TRBV30; clone_size: -; d_call: -; cdr3_nt: TGTGCCTGGAGTGAGGGTCTGCTAAGCAATCAGCCCCAGCATTTT; cdr3_aa: CAWSEGLLSNQPQHF
j_call: TRBJ2-7; v_call: TRBV10-3; clone_size: once; d_call: -; cdr3_nt: TGTGCCATCAGTGACTACAGGGCCGGCCCTTATTCCTCCTACGAGCAGTACTTC; cdr3_aa: CAISDYRAGPYSSYEQYF
j_call: TRBJ2-1; v_call: TRBV19; clone_size: -; d_call: TRBD2; cdr3_nt: TGTGCCAGTAGTAATTCGGGGGGGCCGGCTGAGCAGTTCTTC; cdr3_aa: CASSNSGGPAEQFF
j_call: TRBJ2-7; v_call: TRBV30; clone_size: -; d_call: -; cdr3_nt: TGTGCCTGGAGCCCTGGACAGAACTACGAGCAGTACTTC; cdr3_aa: CAWSPGQNYEQYF
j_call: TRBJ2-7; v_call: TRBV29-1; clone_size: few; d_call: -; cdr3_nt: TGCAGCGTTGTAACTTCCTACGAGCAGTACTTC; cdr3_aa: CSVVTSYEQYF
j_call: TRBJ2-5; v_call: TRBV7-8; clone_size: -; d_call: -; cdr3_nt: TGTGCCAGCAGCCCAACAGGGAATTCGGAGACCCAGTACTTC; cdr3_aa: CASSPTGNSETQYF
j_call: TRBJ2-7; v_call: TRBV11-2; clone_size: -; d_call: -; cdr3_nt: TGTGCCAGCAGCCGGGAGATAGAGCAGTACTTC; cdr3_aa: CASSREIEQYF
j_call: TRBJ2-3; v_call: TRBV6-5; clone_size: -; d_call: -; cdr3_nt: -; cdr3_aa: CASSTSMGSDTQYF
j_call: TRBJ1-4; v_call: TRBV30; clone_size: -; d_call: -; cdr3_nt: TGTGCCTGGAGTGGAGGGTCTTGGGAAAAACTGTTTTTT; cdr3_aa: CAWSGGSWEKLFF
j_call: TRBJ2-7; v_call: TRBV6-5; clone_size: once; d_call: TRBD1; cdr3_nt: TGTGCCAGCTCAAGGGGGCGGTACGAGCAGTACTTC; cdr3_aa: CASSRGRYEQYF
j_call: TRBJ2-6; v_call: TRBV19; clone_size: few; d_call: TRBD1; cdr3_nt: TGTGCCAGTAGTCTCACGACAGGGGTGGCCAACGTCCTGACTTTC; cdr3_aa: CASSLTTGVANVLTF
j_call: TRBJ1-4; v_call: TRBV7-9; clone_size: -; d_call: -; cdr3_nt: TGTGCCAGCAGCTTAGACGGGGGACCCAATGAAAAACTGTTTTTT; cdr3_aa: CASSLDGGPNEKLFF
j_call: TRBJ1-2; v_call: TRBV9; clone_size: -; d_call: TRBD1; cdr3_nt: TGTGCCAGCAGCCTTGGGACAGGGGAAGCCTATGGCTACACCTTC; cdr3_aa: CASSLGTGEAYGYTF
j_call: TRBJ2-3; v_call: TRBV6-1; clone_size: -; d_call: TRBD2; cdr3_nt: TGTGCCAGCAGTGACATGACTAGCGGGGCAGATACGCAGTATTTT; cdr3_aa: CASSDMTSGADTQYF
j_call: TRBJ1-5; v_call: TRBV6-6; clone_size: -; d_call: TRBD1; cdr3_nt: TGTGCCAGCAATCAGGACAGGAATCAGCCCCAGCATTTT; cdr3_aa: CASNQDRNQPQHF
j_call: TRBJ2-7; v_call: TRBV7-2; clone_size: -; d_call: TRBD2; cdr3_nt: TGTGCCAGCAGCTTCTATCGGGGGGGCTCCTACGAGCAGTACTTC; cdr3_aa: CASSFYRGGSYEQYF
j_call: TRBJ2-4; v_call: TRBV30; clone_size: -; d_call: -; cdr3_nt: TGTGCCTGGAGAGGGGGGGAACTAGCCAAAAACATTCAGTACTTC; cdr3_aa: CAWRGGELAKNIQYF
j_call: TRBJ1-2; v_call: TRBV7-9; clone_size: -; d_call: -; cdr3_nt: TGTGCCAGCAGCCGCGTCCTTGGGGGCTACACCTTC; cdr3_aa: CASSRVLGGYTF
j_call: TRBJ2-6; v_call: TRBV5-1; clone_size: -; d_call: -; cdr3_nt: TGCGCCAGCAGCTTGGCCTTCGGATCTGGGGCCAACGTCCTGACTTTC; cdr3_aa: CASSLAFGSGANVLTF
j_call: TRBJ1-1; v_call: TRBV27; clone_size: once; d_call: -; cdr3_nt: TGTGCCAGCAGGAGTCCTACAGGATCGAACACTGAAGCTTTCTTT; cdr3_aa: CASRSPTGSNTEAFF
j_call: TRBJ2-7; v_call: TRBV28; clone_size: -; d_call: TRBD2; cdr3_nt: TGTGCCAGCAGCCCCGGGGGGGCCCACGAGCAGTACTTC; cdr3_aa: CASSPGGAHEQYF
j_call: TRBJ2-7; v_call: TRBV2; clone_size: -; d_call: -; cdr3_nt: TGTGCCAGCAGTGGAGATGCCGTATACGAGCAGTACTTC; cdr3_aa: CASSGDAVYEQYF
j_call: TRBJ1-2; v_call: TRBV29-1; clone_size: -; d_call: -; cdr3_nt: TGCAGCGTTGAGGTGGCCAGTAAGGGCGGTTACACCTTC; cdr3_aa: CSVEVASKGGYTF
j_call: TRBJ1-6; v_call: TRBV30; clone_size: -; d_call: -; cdr3_nt: TGTGCCTGGAGTCGACAGAGCTCCTATAATTCACCCCTCCACTTT; cdr3_aa: CAWSRQSSYNSPLHF
j_call: TRBJ2-7; v_call: TRBV29-1; clone_size: -; d_call: TRBD2; cdr3_nt: TGCAGCGTGGCGGAGCGGGGGTACTCCTACGAGCAGTACTTC; cdr3_aa: CSVAERGYSYEQYF
j_call: TRBJ2-3; v_call: TRBV30; clone_size: -; d_call: -; cdr3_nt: TGTGCCTGGAGTAGACAGGGAGGGACAGATACGCAGTATTTT; cdr3_aa: CAWSRQGGTDTQYF
j_call: TRBJ2-3; v_call: TRBV5-1; clone_size: -; d_call: -; cdr3_nt: TGCGCCAGCAGCGGGGGGTATACGCAGTATTTT; cdr3_aa: CASSGGYTQYF
j_call: TRBJ1-2; v_call: TRBV30; clone_size: -; d_call: -; cdr3_nt: TGTGCCTGGAGCACTCGCAAGGGCCTCTATGGCTACACCTTC; cdr3_aa: CAWSTRKGLYGYTF